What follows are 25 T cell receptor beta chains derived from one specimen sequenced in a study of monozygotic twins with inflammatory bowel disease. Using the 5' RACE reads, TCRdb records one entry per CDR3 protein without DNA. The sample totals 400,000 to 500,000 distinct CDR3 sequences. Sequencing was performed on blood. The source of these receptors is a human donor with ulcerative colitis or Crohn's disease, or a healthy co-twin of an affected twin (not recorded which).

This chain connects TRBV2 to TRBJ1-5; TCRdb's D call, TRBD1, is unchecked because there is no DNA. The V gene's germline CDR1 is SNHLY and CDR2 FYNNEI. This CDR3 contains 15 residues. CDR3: CASSQGGGNNQPQHF. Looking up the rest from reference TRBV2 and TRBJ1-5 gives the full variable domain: EPEVTQTPSHQVTQMGQEVILRCVPISNHLYFYWYRQILGQKVEFLVSFYNNEISEKSEIFDDQFSVERPDGSNFTLKIRSTKLEDSAMYFCASSQGGGNNQPQHFGDGTRLSIL.

Here the CDR3 reads CASSRATPRAGRHGYTF. The rearrangement links TRBV7-9 to TRBJ1-2; TCRdb selects TRBD1, and the lack of DNA leaves this call unchecked. The germline V gene has CDR1 SEHNR and CDR2 FQNEAQ (reference sequence). CDR3 length: 17 amino acids.

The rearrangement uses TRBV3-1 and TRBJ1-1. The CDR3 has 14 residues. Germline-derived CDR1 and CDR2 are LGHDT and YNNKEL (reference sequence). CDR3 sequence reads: CASSYTSPNTEAFF.

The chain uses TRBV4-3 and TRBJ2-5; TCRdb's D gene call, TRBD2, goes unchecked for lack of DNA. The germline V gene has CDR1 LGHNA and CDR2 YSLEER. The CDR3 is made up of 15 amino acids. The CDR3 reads CASSQGDSAQETQYF.

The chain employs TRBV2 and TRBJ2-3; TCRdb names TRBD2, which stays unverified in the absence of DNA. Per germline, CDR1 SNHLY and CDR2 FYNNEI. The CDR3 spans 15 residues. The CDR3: CASSSDYTSTDTQYF.

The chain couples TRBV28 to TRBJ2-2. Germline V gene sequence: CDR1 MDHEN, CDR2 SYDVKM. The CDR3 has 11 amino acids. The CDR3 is CASKYTGELFF.

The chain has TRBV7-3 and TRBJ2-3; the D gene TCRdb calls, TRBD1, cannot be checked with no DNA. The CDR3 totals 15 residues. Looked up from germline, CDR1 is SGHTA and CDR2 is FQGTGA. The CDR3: CASSLRPGSTDTQYF.

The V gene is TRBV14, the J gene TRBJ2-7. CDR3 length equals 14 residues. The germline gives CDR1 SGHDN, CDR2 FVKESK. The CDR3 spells CASSRDLGAYEQYF.

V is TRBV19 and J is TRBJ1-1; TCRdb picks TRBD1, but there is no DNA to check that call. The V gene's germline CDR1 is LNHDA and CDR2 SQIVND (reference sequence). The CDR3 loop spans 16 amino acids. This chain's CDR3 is CASKGGTGRANTEAFF.

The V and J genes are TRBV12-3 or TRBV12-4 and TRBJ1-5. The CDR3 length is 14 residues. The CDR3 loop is CASSLRIAGQPQHF.

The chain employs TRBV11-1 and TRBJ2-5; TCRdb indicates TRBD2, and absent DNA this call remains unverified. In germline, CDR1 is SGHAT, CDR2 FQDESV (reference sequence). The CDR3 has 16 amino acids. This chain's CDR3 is CASSLTGDSPGETQYF. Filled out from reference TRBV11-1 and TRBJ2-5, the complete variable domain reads EAEVAQSPRYKITEKSQAVAFWCDPISGHATLYWYRQILGQGPELLVQFQDESVVDDSQLPKDRFSAERLKGVDSTLKIQPAELGDSAMYLCASSLTGDSPGETQYFGPGTRLLVL.

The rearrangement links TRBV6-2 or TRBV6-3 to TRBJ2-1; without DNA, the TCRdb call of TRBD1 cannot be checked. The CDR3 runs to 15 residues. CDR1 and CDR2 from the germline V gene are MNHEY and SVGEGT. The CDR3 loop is CASSYVRDPRNEQFF.

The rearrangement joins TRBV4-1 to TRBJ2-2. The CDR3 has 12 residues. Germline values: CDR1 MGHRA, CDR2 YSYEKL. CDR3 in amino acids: CTSSPRAGELFF.

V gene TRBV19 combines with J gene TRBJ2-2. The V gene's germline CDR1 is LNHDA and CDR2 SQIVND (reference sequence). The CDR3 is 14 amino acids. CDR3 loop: CASSKWVFTGELFF.

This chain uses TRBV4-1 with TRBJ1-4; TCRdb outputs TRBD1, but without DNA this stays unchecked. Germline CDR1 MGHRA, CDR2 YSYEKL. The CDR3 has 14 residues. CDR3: CASSSRVTNEKLFF.

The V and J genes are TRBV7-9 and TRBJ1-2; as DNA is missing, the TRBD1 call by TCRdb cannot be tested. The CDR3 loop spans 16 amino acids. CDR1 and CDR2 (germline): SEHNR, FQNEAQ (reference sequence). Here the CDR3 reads CASSLGLRDTLYGYTF.

The CDR3 reads CASSLDGTRNQPQHF. The chain has TRBV5-1 and TRBJ1-5; with no DNA, the TCRdb D assignment of TRBD1 cannot be verified. Germline V CDR1 and CDR2: SGHRS, YFSETQ. CDR3 size: 15 residues.

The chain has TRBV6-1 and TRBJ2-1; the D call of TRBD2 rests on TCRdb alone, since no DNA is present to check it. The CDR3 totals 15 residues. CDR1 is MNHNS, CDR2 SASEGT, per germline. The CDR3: CASSVAGGPMNEQFF.

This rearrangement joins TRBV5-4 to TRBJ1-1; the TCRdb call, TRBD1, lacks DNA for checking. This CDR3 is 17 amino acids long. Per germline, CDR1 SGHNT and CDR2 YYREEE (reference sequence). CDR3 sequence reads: CASSPRGQGNSITEAFF.

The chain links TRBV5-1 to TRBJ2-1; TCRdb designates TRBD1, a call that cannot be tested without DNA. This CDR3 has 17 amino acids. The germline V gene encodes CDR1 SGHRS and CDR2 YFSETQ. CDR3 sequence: CASSPSVGQGVWGEQFF.

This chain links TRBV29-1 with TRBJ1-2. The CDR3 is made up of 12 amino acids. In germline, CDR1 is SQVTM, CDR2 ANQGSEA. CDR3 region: CSVAPDIYGYTF.

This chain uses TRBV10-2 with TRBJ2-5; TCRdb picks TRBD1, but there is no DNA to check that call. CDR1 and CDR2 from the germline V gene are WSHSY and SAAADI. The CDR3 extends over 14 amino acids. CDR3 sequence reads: CASSPIGTRETQYF.

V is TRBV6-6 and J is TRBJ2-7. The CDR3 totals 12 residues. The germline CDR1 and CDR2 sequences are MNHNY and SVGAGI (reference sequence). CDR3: CASSYSMDEQYF.

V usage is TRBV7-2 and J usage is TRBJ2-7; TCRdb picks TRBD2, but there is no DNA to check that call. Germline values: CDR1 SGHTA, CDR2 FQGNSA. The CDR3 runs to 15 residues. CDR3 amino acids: CASSLGGLTWYEQYF.

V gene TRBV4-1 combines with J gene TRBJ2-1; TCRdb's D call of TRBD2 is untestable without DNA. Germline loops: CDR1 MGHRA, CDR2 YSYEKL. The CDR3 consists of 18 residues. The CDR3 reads CASSQDPSGSESYNEQFF.